Listed here is a single TCR beta chain. PCRs were each spiked with synthetic TCR analog templates. Produced via immunoSEQ multiplex PCR; TCRdb's table is partial and in-frame only. This repertoire shows 20,000 to 30,000 clones, approximately 86% found once; its top ten account for about 33%. The CDR3 consists of 17 residues. Germline trimming cut 1 base from V and 12 bases from J; bases unmatched to any gene: 14. Germline lookup yields CDR1 SGHAT and CDR2 FQDESV (reference sequence). The entry originates in a study of PD-L1 blockade in urothelial cancer. Study-level background: Patients initiated atezolizumab at some point between 2013 and 2015 at 1,200 mg intravenously every 3 weeks.

Anywhere from 1 to 8 samples came from each patient, spanning pretreatment and on-treatment. The sample here was PBMCs, taken around atezolizumab (anti-PD-L1) treatment. The origin of this receptor is a man in his fifties or sixties with urothelial cancer. The genes are TRBV11-1 and TRBJ1-6, with 8 bases identical to TRBD1. The CDR3 spells CASSLGRPDRDEGPLHF. The DNA of the CDR3 is TGTGCCAGCAGCTTAGGACGACCGGACAGGGATGAAGGACCCCTCCACTTT.